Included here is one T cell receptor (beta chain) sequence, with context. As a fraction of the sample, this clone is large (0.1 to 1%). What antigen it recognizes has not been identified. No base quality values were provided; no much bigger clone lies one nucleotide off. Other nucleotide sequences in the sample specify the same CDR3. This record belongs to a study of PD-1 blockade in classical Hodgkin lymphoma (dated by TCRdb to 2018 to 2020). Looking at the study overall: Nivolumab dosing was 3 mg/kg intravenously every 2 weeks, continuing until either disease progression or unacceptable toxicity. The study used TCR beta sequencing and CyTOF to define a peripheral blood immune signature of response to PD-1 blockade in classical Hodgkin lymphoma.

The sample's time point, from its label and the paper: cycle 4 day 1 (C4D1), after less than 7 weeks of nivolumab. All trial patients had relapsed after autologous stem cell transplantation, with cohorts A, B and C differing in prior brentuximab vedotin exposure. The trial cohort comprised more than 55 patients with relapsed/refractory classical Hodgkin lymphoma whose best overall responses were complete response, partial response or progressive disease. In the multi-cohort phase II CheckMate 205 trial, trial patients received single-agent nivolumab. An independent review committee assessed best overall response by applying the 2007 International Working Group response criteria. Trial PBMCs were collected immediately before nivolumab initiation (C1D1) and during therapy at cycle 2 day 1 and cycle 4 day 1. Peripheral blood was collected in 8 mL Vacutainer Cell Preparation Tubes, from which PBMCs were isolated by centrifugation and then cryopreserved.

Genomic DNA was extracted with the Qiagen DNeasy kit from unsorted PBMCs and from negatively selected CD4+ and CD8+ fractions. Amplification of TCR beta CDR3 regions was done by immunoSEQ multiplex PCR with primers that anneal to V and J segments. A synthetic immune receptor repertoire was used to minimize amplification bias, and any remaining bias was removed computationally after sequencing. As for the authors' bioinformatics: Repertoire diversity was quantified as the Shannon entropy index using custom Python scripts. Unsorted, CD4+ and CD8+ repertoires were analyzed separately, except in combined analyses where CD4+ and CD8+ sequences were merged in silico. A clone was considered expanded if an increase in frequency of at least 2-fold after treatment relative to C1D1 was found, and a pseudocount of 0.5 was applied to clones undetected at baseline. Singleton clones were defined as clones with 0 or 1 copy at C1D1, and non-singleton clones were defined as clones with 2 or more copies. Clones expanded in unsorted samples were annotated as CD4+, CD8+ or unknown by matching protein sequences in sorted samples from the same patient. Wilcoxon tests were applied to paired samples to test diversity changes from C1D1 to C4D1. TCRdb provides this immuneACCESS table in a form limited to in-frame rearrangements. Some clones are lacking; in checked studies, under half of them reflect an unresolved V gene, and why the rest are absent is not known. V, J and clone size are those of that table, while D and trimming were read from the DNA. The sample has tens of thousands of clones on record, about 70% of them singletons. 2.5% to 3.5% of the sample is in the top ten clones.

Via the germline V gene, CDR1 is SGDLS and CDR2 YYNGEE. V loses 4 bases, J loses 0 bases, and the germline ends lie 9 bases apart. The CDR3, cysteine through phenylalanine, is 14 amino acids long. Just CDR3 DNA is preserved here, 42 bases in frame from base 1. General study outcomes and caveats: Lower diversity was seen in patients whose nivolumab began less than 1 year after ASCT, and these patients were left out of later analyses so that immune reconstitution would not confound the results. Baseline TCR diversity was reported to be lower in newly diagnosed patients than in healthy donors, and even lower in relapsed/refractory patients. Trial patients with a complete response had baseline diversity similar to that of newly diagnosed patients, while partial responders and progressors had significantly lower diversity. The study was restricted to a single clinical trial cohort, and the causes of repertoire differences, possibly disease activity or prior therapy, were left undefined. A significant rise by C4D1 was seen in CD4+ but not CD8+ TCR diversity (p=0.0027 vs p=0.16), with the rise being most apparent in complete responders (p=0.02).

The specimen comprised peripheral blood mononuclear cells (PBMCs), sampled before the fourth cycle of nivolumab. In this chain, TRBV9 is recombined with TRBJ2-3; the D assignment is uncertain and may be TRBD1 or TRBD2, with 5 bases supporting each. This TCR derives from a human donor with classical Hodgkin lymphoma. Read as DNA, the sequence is TGTGCCAGCAGCCCTCGGGACAGCACAGATACGCAGTATTTT. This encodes CASSPRDSTDTQYF.